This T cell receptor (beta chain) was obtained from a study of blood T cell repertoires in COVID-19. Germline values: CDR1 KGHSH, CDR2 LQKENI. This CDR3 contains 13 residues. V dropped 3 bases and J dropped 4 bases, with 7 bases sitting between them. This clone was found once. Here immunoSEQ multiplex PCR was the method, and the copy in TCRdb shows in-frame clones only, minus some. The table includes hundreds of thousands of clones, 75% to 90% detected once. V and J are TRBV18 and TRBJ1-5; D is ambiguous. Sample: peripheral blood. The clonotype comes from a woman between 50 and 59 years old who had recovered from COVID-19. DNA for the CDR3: TGTGCCAGCTCACCCGCAGTTAATCAGCCCCAGCATTTT. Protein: CASSPAVNQPQHF.